The 28 T cell receptor beta chains given below trace back to one sample, sequenced in a study of Graves' ophthalmopathy and Graves' hyperthyroidism. Amplification from RNA transcripts yielded the TCR beta CDR3 regions. The authors performed first-round RT-PCR with HTBI primers and then a second-round multiplex PCR. One entry per CDR3 protein, called by TCRdb with MiXCR from the multiplex PCR reads. The sample holds approximately 1.2 million distinct CDR3 sequences, 36% seen once. The sequenced material came from peripheral blood or thyroid tissue (not recorded which). Source of these receptors: an adult man with Graves' hyperthyroidism.

This clonotype was found many times. V and J are TRBV11-2 and TRBJ1-2; D not resolved. Germline CDR1 is SGHAT and CDR2 is FQNNGV. Trimming took off 1 base at V and 5 bases at J, with 11 bases between the two ends. CDR3 size: 14 residues. The CDR3 sequence is CASSLVLQMYGYTF. The CDR3 region has the DNA TGTGCCAGCAGCTTAGTCCTACAGATGTATGGCTACACCTTC.

The chain has TRBV5-4 and TRBJ2-7; no firm D call. The CDR3 has 13 residues. V was pared by 4 bases and J by 1 base, with 9 bases between. Germline CDR1 and CDR2: SGHNT and YYREEE (reference sequence). For the CDR3, the DNA is TGTGCCAGCAGCCCCACAAATTCCTACGAGCAGTACTTC. Translated: CASSPTNSYEQYF. The whole variable domain, filled in from reference TRBV5-4 and TRBJ2-7, reads ETGVTQSPTHLIKTRGQQVTLRCSSQSGHNTVSWYQQALGQGPQFIFQYYREEENGRGNFPPRFSGLQFPNYSSELNVNALELDDSALYLCASSPTNSYEQYFGPGTRLTVT.

In regard to this clonotype: A much larger clone lies one base from this, so it may be a read error. The chain employs TRBV7-6 and TRBJ1-1, with D maybe TRBD1 (5 bases). Deletions cut 2 bases from V and 10 bases from J, with 11 bases between. The length of the CDR3 is 12 residues. The V gene's germline CDR1 is SGHVS and CDR2 FNYEAQ. CDR3 nucleotides: TGTGCCAGCAGCTTAACCGGGACCCGAGCTTTCTTT. It is translated as CASSLTGTRAFF.

The table lists this clonotype with many counts. The genes are TRBV19 and TRBJ1-1, with TRBD1 matching over 7 bases. Germline CDR1 and CDR2: LNHDA and SQIVND (reference sequence). The V gene end was trimmed by 5 bases and the J gene end by 4 bases; junction bases not matched to a gene: 4. The CDR3 covers 13 residues. The CDR3 loop reads CASSERTGTEAFF. In nucleotides, the CDR3 is TGTGCCAGTAGTGAGCGGACAGGCACTGAAGCTTTCTTT. Using reference TRBV19 and TRBJ1-1 for the parts outside the CDR3, the full variable domain is DGGITQSPKYLFRKEGQNVTLSCEQNLNHDAMYWYRQDPGQGLRLIYYSQIVNDFQKGDIAEGYSVSREKKESFPLTVTSAQKNPTAFYLCASSERTGTEAFFGQGTRLTVV.

The chain joins TRBV5-6 to TRBJ1-2, with 12 bases that match TRBD1. The CDR3 is made up of 14 amino acids. After removal of 3 bases from V and 6 bases from J, the junction contained 3 bases not matched to a gene. Germline CDR1 reads SGHDT; CDR2 reads YYEEEE. CDR3 DNA sequence: TGTGCCAGCAGCTGGGGGACAGGGGGCCATGGCTACACCTTC. Translation gives CASSWGTGGHGYTF.

The sample holds one count of this clonotype. This chain links TRBV11-2 with TRBJ2-7; either TRBD1 or TRBD2 may supply D (5 bases each). Trimming stripped 7 bases from V and 7 bases from J, with 23 bases between. Germline values: CDR1 SGHAT, CDR2 FQNNGV. CDR3 length: 15 amino acids. The CDR3 loop reads CASNWGSMNTGEQYF. The DNA for the CDR3 is TGTGCCAGCAACTGGGGGTCAATGAACACCGGGGAGCAGTACTTC.

The chain combines TRBV7-9 with TRBJ2-7, with D perhaps TRBD1 (6 bases). Germline V gene sequence: CDR1 SEHNR, CDR2 FQNEAQ (reference sequence). Between the trimmed V and J ends, which lost 5 bases and 12 bases, there was a span of 17 bases. The CDR3 is 12 residues long. The CDR3 loop reads CASSPAVQGMYF. The CDR3 DNA reads as TGTGCCAGCAGCCCTGCGGTACAGGGCATGTACTTC.

The J gene is TRBJ2-7, the V gene TRBV9; 7 bases are shared with TRBD2. After removal of 3 bases from V and 0 bases from J, the junction contained 6 bases not matched to a gene. This CDR3 has 15 amino acids. CDR1 is SGDLS and CDR2 is YYNGEE in the germline V gene. The CDR3 coding sequence is TGTGCCAGCAGCGCCGAAGCGGGAAGCTCCTACGAGCAGTACTTC. Encoded protein: CASSAEAGSSYEQYF.

The chain recombines TRBV7-9 with TRBJ1-4; TRBD1 matches 8 bases. The trim removed 4 bases at V and 8 bases at J, leaving 9 bases unmatched. There are 15 residues in the CDR3. Looked up from germline, CDR1 is SEHNR and CDR2 is FQNEAQ (reference sequence). The DNA of the CDR3 is TGTGCCAGCAGCTCGCAGGGGGCGGTTGAGGAAAAACTGTTTTTT. It yields the protein CASSSQGAVEEKLFF.

At least ten counts were recorded for this clonotype. The CDR3 loop is CASSPRTGESTGELFF. The CDR3 DNA sequence: TGTGCCAGCAGCCCGAGGACAGGGGAGAGCACCGGGGAGCTGTTTTTT. The chain combines TRBV7-2 with TRBJ2-2, with 9 bases matching TRBD1. The CDR3 loop spans 16 amino acids. From germline, CDR1 is SGHTA and CDR2 FQGNSA. Losses at the gene ends were 5 bases for V and 4 bases for J; bases not matched to a gene: 8. Together with reference TRBV7-2 and TRBJ2-2, the CDR3 gives the full variable domain: GAGVSQSPSNKVTEKGKDVELRCDPISGHTALYWYRQSLGQGLEFLIYFQGNSAPDKSGLPSDRFSAERTGGSVSTLTIQRTQQEDSAVYLCASSPRTGESTGELFFGEGSRLTVL.

This clonotype has at least ten counts. The genes are TRBV7-2 and TRBJ1-1, with D possibly being TRBD1 (6 bases). The germline V and J ends were trimmed by 2 bases and 1 base, with 14 bases remaining between them. CDR3 length: 16 residues. Germline V gives CDR1 SGHTA, CDR2 FQGNSA. The CDR3 loop reads CASSLRQASPNTEAFF. For the CDR3, the DNA is TGTGCCAGCAGCTTAAGACAGGCCTCCCCGAACACTGAAGCTTTCTTT.

This clonotype was observed a few times. This chain uses TRBV7-8 with TRBJ1-1, with TRBD1 matching 7 bases. This CDR3 has 14 amino acids. The V gene end was trimmed by 8 bases and the J gene end by 3 bases; junction bases not matched to a gene: 9. The germline V gene encodes CDR1 SGHVS and CDR2 FQNEAQ. CDR3 amino acids: CASGPGQSYTEAFF. CDR3 nucleotide sequence: TGTGCCAGCGGTCCGGGACAGTCGTACACTGAAGCTTTCTTT.

This clonotype was detected only a few times. The chain uses TRBV5-4 and TRBJ2-3; 11 bases are shared with TRBD2. With 4 bases clipped from V and 6 bases from J, the junction kept 7 bases outside the gene matches. CDR1 SGHNT and CDR2 YYREEE come from the germline V gene (reference sequence). This CDR3 has 15 amino acids. CDR3 in DNA: TGTGCCAGCAGCCACCACATAGCGGGGGGGGATACGCAGTATTTT. Amino acids: CASSHHIAGGDTQYF.

The V gene is TRBV6-2 or TRBV6-3, the J gene TRBJ2-7, with TRBD1 matching 7 bases. CDR3 length: 12 amino acids. V lost 9 bases and J lost 2; bases outside the gene matches: 4. Germline CDR1 is MNHEY and CDR2 is SVGEGT. This chain's CDR3 is CASQGDPYEQYF. CDR3 bases: TGTGCCAGTCAGGGGGATCCCTACGAGCAGTACTTC.

Many counts were recorded for this clonotype. The rearrangement links TRBV6-2 or TRBV6-3 to TRBJ2-7; D ambiguous. Germline V lookup: CDR1 MNHEY, CDR2 SVGEGT. With 0 bases removed from V and 6 bases from J, the gap between germline ends came to 3 bases. The CDR3 is made up of 11 amino acids. The CDR3 DNA reads TGTGCCAGCAGTTACTCGATCGAGCAGTACTTC. It specifies CASSYSIEQYF.

This clonotype was observed at least ten times. The chain links TRBV15 to TRBJ2-7; D may correspond to TRBD1 or TRBD2 (5 bases each). V lost 1 base and J 4 bases, leaving 17 bases between the germline ends. CDR3 size: 16 residues. Germline V CDR1 and CDR2: LNHNV, YYDKDF (reference sequence). In DNA form, the CDR3 reads TGTGCCACCAGCAGAGCCAGCCGGGACGTGGGATACGAGCAGTACTTC. Encoded protein: CATSRASRDVGYEQYF.

This clonotype has only a few counts. This chain connects TRBV24-1 to TRBJ1-5; no definite D call. Germline CDR1 and CDR2: KGHDR and SFDVKD. V was shortened by 0 bases and J by 9 bases, with 5 bases between the two germline ends. The CDR3 runs 12 residues. CDR3 region: CATSDLGWPQHF. The CDR3 bases are TGTGCCACCAGTGATTTGGGGTGGCCCCAGCATTTT.

This clonotype occurred a few times. V usage is TRBV15 and J usage is TRBJ1-3, with no clear D. Germline V lookup: CDR1 LNHNV, CDR2 YYDKDF (reference sequence). The V end lost 0 bases, the J end lost 6 bases, and 9 bases lay between the germline ends. This CDR3 contains 14 residues. CDR3 in amino acids: CATSREGRENTIYF. The CDR3 DNA sequence: TGTGCCACCAGCAGAGAGGGCCGTGAAAACACCATATATTTT.

Worth noting for this clonotype: A single base separates this from a much larger clone, so it may be a read error. This rearrangement joins TRBV7-6 to TRBJ2-7, with 9 bases matching TRBD1. CDR1 and CDR2 from the germline V gene are SGHVS and FNYEAQ. This CDR3 has 15 amino acids. CDR3 amino acids: CASSLDVQGATEEYF. As DNA, the CDR3 is TGTGCCAGCAGCTTAGACGTACAGGGGGCAACCGAGGAGTACTTC.

This clonotype has ten or more counts. The CDR3 bases are TGTGCCACCAGGCCGTCGGAGACATCATCCGGGGAGCTGTTTTTT. Translation: CATRPSETSSGELFF. The genes are TRBV24-1 and TRBJ2-2, with D unresolved. Between the trimmed V and J ends, which lost 7 bases and 6 bases, there was a span of 17 bases. Germline V CDR1 and CDR2: KGHDR, SFDVKD. This CDR3 is 15 amino acids long.

This clonotype has only a few counts. This chain links TRBV7-9 with TRBJ2-7; D gene ambiguous. The CDR3 has 11 residues. V was trimmed by 5 bases and J by 6 bases, leaving 8 bases between them. CDR1 is SEHNR and CDR2 is FQNEAQ in the germline V gene (reference sequence). CDR3 in DNA: TGTGCCAGCAGCACCTATGGCGAGCAGTACTTC. Translating gives CASSTYGEQYF.

This clonotype has a handful of counts. This chain uses TRBV30 with TRBJ1-4; D not certain. The CDR3 covers 14 residues. Looked up from germline, CDR1 is GTSNPN and CDR2 is SVGIG (reference sequence). V was clipped by 0 bases and J by 1 base, with 6 bases between them. The CDR3 nucleotides are TGTGCCTGGAGTGTACCCGTAACTAATGAAAAACTGTTTTTT. Protein: CAWSVPVTNEKLFF.

The chain uses TRBV7-9 and TRBJ2-3, with D perhaps assigned TRBD1 or TRBD2 (5 bases each). The V gene lost 5 bases and the J gene lost 6 bases, with 18 bases spanning the gap. The CDR3 length is 15 residues. Germline loops: CDR1 SEHNR, CDR2 FQNEAQ (reference sequence). The CDR3 nucleotides are TGTGCCAGCAGCCCGGGGACCTTCAACGTGGATACGCAGTATTTT. Residues: CASSPGTFNVDTQYF.

Turning to this clonotype: A read error is possible here, since a much larger clone lies one base away. The CDR3: CASSEPLQGHGELFF. Written as DNA, the CDR3 is TGCGCCAGCAGTGAGCCGTTACAGGGACACGGGGAGCTGTTTTTT. V gene TRBV10-2 combines with J gene TRBJ2-2; TRBD1 might be the D (6 bases). V lost 2 bases and J 7 bases, leaving 14 bases between the germline ends. Per the germline V gene, CDR1 is WSHSY and CDR2 is SAAADI. This CDR3 comprises 15 residues.

This clonotype was recorded at least ten times. The genes are TRBV7-9 and TRBJ1-2; D is perhaps TRBD1 (5 bases). The CDR3 runs 14 residues. Germline V gives CDR1 SEHNR, CDR2 FQNEAQ (reference sequence). V was trimmed by 3 bases and J by 6 bases, leaving 14 bases between them. CDR3 sequence (DNA): TGTGCCAGCAGCTTGGGGCGTGGGTCGAATGGCTACACCTTC. This sequence encodes CASSLGRGSNGYTF.

This clonotype was seen only once. In DNA form, the CDR3 reads TGTGCCACCAGTGATTTCAGGGACGGGGGTTTCTTT. Translating it yields CATSDFRDGGFF. The V gene is TRBV24-1, the J gene TRBJ1-1; D possibly corresponds to TRBD1 (5 bases). The V and J ends lost 1 base and 13 bases respectively, with 12 bases between them. Germline V gives CDR1 KGHDR, CDR2 SFDVKD. This CDR3 contains 12 residues.

This rearrangement joins TRBV7-3 to TRBJ1-2, with 8 positions matching TRBD1. The CDR3 is made up of 14 amino acids. Germline CDR1 is SGHTA and CDR2 is FQGTGA. V lost 4 bases, J lost 4 bases, and 5 bases stayed unmatched. The CDR3 spells CASSSGGQGYGYTF. The CDR3 bases are TGTGCCAGCAGCTCTGGCGGACAGGGCTATGGCTACACCTTC.

This clonotype was recorded many times. The rearrangement links TRBV7-2 to TRBJ2-7; D perhaps matches TRBD2 (5 bases). The CDR3 runs to 12 residues. The V and J ends lost 6 bases and 4 bases respectively, with 10 bases between them. Germline lookup yields CDR1 SGHTA and CDR2 FQGNSA. CDR3 DNA: TGTGCCAGCAGGAGGACTGGATACGAGCAGTACTTC. This encodes CASRRTGYEQYF.